This entry lists 24 T cell receptor beta chains sequenced from one sample in a study of technical replicates of blood from a few donors. Sequencing was performed with immunoSEQ multiplex PCR; in TCRdb, only in-frame clones are kept and a portion is missing. This table holds tens of thousands of clones, 95% found once. The material sequenced was T cells isolated from PBMCs. The receptors derive from a human donor in good health.

This clone was seen a few times. The gene calls are TRBV30 and TRBJ1-1; D ambiguous. Trimming left V 0 bases short and J 4 bases short, with 6 bases between. Germline values: CDR1 GTSNPN, CDR2 SVGIG (reference sequence). The length of the CDR3 is 12 residues. In nucleotides, the CDR3 is TGTGCCTGGAGTGTACCGGTCACTGAAGCTTTCTTT. This sequence encodes CAWSVPVTEAFF.

This clone has only one observation. The CDR3 region has the DNA TGCGCCAGCAGCTTGGTTTCGGACAGGGCTGGCTACACCTTC. Translation: CASSLVSDRAGYTF. The chain employs TRBV5-1 and TRBJ1-2, with 8 bases aligning to TRBD1. The CDR3 has 14 residues. Trimming at V came to 0 bases and at J to 7 bases, leaving 5 bases not matched to a gene. Germline V gene data show CDR1 as SGHRS and CDR2 as YFSETQ.

V usage is TRBV10-1 and J usage is TRBJ2-1; 14 positions match TRBD2. This CDR3 is built from 16 residues. Trimming cost V 5 bases and J 10 bases; bases outside gene matches: 10. Germline V CDR1 and CDR2: WNHNN, SYGVQD (reference sequence). The CDR3 region is CASSPLGTSGSREQFF. DNA for the CDR3: TGCGCCAGCAGTCCACTCGGGACTAGCGGGAGCAGGGAGCAGTTCTTC.

The V call is TRBV20-1, the J call TRBJ1-2; D uncertain. V was pared by 6 bases and J by 3 bases, with 8 bases between. Germline lookup yields CDR1 DFQATT and CDR2 SNEGSKA (reference sequence). The CDR3 totals 11 residues. The CDR3 nucleotides read TGCAGTGCCCCCTCGTACTATGGCTACACCTTC. It yields the protein CSAPSYYGYTF.

The chain joins TRBV28 to TRBJ2-7; TRBD1 matches 7 bases. V gave up 0 bases and J gave up 1 base; unmatched junction bases: 0. Germline CDR1 and CDR2: MDHEN and SYDVKM. The CDR3 sequence is 14 residues long. In DNA, the CDR3 is TGTGCCAGCAGTTTATGGGGACAGTCCTACGAGCAGTACTTC. Encoded protein: CASSLWGQSYEQYF.

The chain carries TRBV15 and TRBJ2-1; 7 bases are a match to TRBD2. The CDR3 runs to 11 residues. V lost 3 bases to trimming and J lost 13 bases; unmatched junction nucleotides: 3. Germline-derived CDR1 and CDR2 are LNHNV and YYDKDF (reference sequence). The CDR3 loop reads CATSSRDYQFF. The CDR3 region has the DNA TGTGCCACCAGCAGCCGGGACTACCAGTTCTTC.

This rearrangement joins TRBV28 to TRBJ2-3; D is perhaps TRBD2 (7 bases). CDR3 length: 15 amino acids. V shed 8 bases and J shed 4 bases, with 19 bases lying between them. Looked up from germline, CDR1 is MDHEN and CDR2 is SYDVKM. The CDR3 sequence: CASLGGLSSPDTQYF. The CDR3 DNA reads TGTGCCAGCCTCGGGGGGCTCTCCTCGCCAGATACGCAGTATTTT.

The V gene is TRBV5-1, the J gene TRBJ2-7; D not resolved. This CDR3 comprises 14 residues. The germline V gene encodes CDR1 SGHRS and CDR2 YFSETQ. V dropped 0 bases and J dropped 3 bases, with 10 bases sitting between them. CDR3 nucleotides: TGCGCCAGCAGCTTGGCAAGCTCATTCTACGAGCAGTACTTC. Translation gives CASSLASSFYEQYF. Looking up the rest from reference TRBV5-1 and TRBJ2-7 gives the full variable domain: KAGVTQTPRYLIKTRGQQVTLSCSPISGHRSVSWYQQTPGQGLQFLFEYFSETQRNKGNFPGRFSGRQFSNSRSEMNVSTLELGDSALYLCASSLASSFYEQYFGPGTRLTVT.

In this sample, this clone turned up once. J is TRBJ2-1 and V is TRBV2; 11 bases fit TRBD2. The CDR3 is 17 amino acids. Germline assignment: CDR1 SNHLY and CDR2 FYNNEI. V was pared by 6 bases and J by 6 bases, with 13 bases of the junction left unmatched. The CDR3 is CASRALPTSGGTNEQFF. The CDR3 region has the DNA TGTGCCAGCAGAGCCCTCCCCACTAGCGGGGGAACCAATGAGCAGTTCTTC.

The J gene is TRBJ2-7, the V gene TRBV28; 10 nucleotides match TRBD1. The length of the CDR3 is 16 residues. Trimming cost V 3 bases and J 0 bases; bases outside gene matches: 5. The germline CDR1 and CDR2 sequences are MDHEN and SYDVKM. The CDR3 is CASSLRGQGFSYEQYF. CDR3 nucleotide sequence: TGTGCCAGCAGTTTGAGGGGACAGGGGTTCTCCTACGAGCAGTACTTC.

In DNA, the CDR3 is TGTGCCAGCACCGACAGGAATCAAGAGACCCAGTACTTC. Amino acids: CASTDRNQETQYF. The genes are TRBV5-4 and TRBJ2-5; tentatively, D is TRBD1 (6 bases). CDR1 SGHNT and CDR2 YYREEE come from the germline V gene (reference sequence). CDR3 size: 13 residues. Trimming took 6 bases from V and 2 from J, leaving 11 bases between them.

In DNA, the CDR3 is TGTGCCAGCAGTTTCGCGGGAGTTTCGGATGAGCAGTTCTTC. Translation gives CASSFAGVSDEQFF. The V gene is TRBV28, the J gene TRBJ2-1; 7 nucleotides match TRBD2. CDR1 MDHEN and CDR2 SYDVKM come from the germline V gene. This CDR3 has 14 amino acids. Trimming removed 3 bases from V and 8 bases from J; junction bases left unmatched: 7.

The chain uses TRBV5-6 and TRBJ1-6; D might be TRBD1 (5 bases). The CDR3 spans 14 residues. Trimming stripped 4 bases from V and 7 bases from J, with 12 bases between. CDR1 is SGHDT and CDR2 is YYEEEE in the germline V gene. The CDR3 protein is CASSIQGGNSPLHF. Here the CDR3 DNA reads TGTGCCAGCAGCATTCAGGGAGGCAATTCACCCCTCCACTTT.

The genes are TRBV4-2 and TRBJ2-1; 7 bases map to TRBD2. The V gene end was trimmed by 0 bases and the J gene end by 5 bases; junction bases not matched to a gene: 10. CDR3 length equals 17 residues. The V gene's germline CDR1 is LGHNA and CDR2 YNFKEQ. The CDR3 reads CASSQDGGRGINNEQFF. CDR3 bases: TGTGCCAGCAGCCAAGATGGCGGGAGAGGGATAAACAATGAGCAGTTCTTC.

CDR3 in DNA: TGCGCCAGCAGTGAGTCAGAGGGAAAAAGGGACAATGAGCAGTTCTTC. This translates into CASSESEGKRDNEQFF. The chain joins TRBV10-1 to TRBJ2-1, with TRBD2 as a possible D gene (5 bases). This CDR3 comprises 16 residues. V lost 0 bases and J lost 5, with 14 bases in between. The germline CDR1 and CDR2 sequences are WNHNN and SYGVQD (reference sequence).

The chain joins TRBV15 to TRBJ2-3; D is undetermined. V shed 3 bases and J shed 6 bases, with 13 bases lying between them. Germline-derived CDR1 and CDR2 are LNHNV and YYDKDF (reference sequence). The CDR3 is 14 residues long. This chain's CDR3 is CATSSWAARDTQYF. DNA for the CDR3: TGTGCCACCAGCAGTTGGGCTGCTCGCGATACGCAGTATTTT.

V is TRBV10-3 and J is TRBJ2-3, with D tentatively TRBD1 (6 bases). V lost 3 bases, J lost 0 bases, and 19 bases lay in between. Germline-derived CDR1 and CDR2 are ENHRY and SYGVKD. The CDR3 has 18 residues. The CDR3 nucleotides are TGTGCCATCAGTGACAGCGGACAGTCTTTACCAAGCACAGATACGCAGTATTTT. Translating it yields CAISDSGQSLPSTDTQYF.

The genes are TRBV6-5 and TRBJ2-5; 9 nucleotides match TRBD1. This CDR3 region has 14 residues. V lost 5 bases to trimming and J lost 4 bases; unmatched junction nucleotides: 5. CDR1 and CDR2 (germline): MNHEY, SVGAGI. The CDR3 loop is CASSPLQGAETQYF. The CDR3 bases are TGTGCCAGCAGTCCACTACAGGGGGCAGAGACCCAGTACTTC.

J is TRBJ1-5 and V is TRBV19, with TRBD1 matching over 7 bases. Trimming cost V 5 bases and J 5 bases; bases outside gene matches: 15. Germline-derived CDR1 and CDR2 are LNHDA and SQIVND (reference sequence). The CDR3 sequence is 17 residues long. CDR3 residues: CASSPRDSPNIDQPQHF. CDR3 bases: TGTGCCAGTAGTCCCCGGGACAGCCCTAATATCGATCAGCCCCAGCATTTT.

The chain links TRBV28 to TRBJ1-1, with 10 bases lining up with TRBD1. CDR3 size: 15 residues. The J segment lost 7 bases and the V segment lost 5 bases, leaving 10 bases of the junction unmatched. Germline-derived CDR1 and CDR2 are MDHEN and SYDVKM. CDR3 DNA: TGTGCCAGCAGTCCCGGGGGACAGGGGATTGGTGAAGCTTTCTTT. It specifies CASSPGGQGIGEAFF.

The chain is built from TRBV15 and TRBJ1-5; 7 bases align to TRBD1. V trimming: 1 base; J trimming: 4 bases; junction bases outside the gene matches: 7. This CDR3 region has 16 residues. Germline CDR1 is LNHNV and CDR2 is YYDKDF (reference sequence). This CDR3 is CATSRGPGQMNQPQHF. Here the CDR3 DNA reads TGTGCCACCAGCAGAGGTCCGGGACAGATGAATCAGCCCCAGCATTTT. Full variable domain (remainder filled in from reference TRBV15 and TRBJ1-5): DAMVIQNPRYQVTQFGKPVTLSCSQTLNHNVMYWYQQKSSQAPKLLFHYYDKDFNNEADTPDNFQSRRPNTSFCFLDIRSPGLGDTAMYLCATSRGPGQMNQPQHFGDGTRLSIL.

The chain employs TRBV15 and TRBJ1-5; 7 bases are a match to TRBD1. The V gene end was trimmed by 4 bases and the J gene end by 3 bases; junction bases not matched to a gene: 9. CDR1 and CDR2 (germline): LNHNV, YYDKDF (reference sequence). The CDR3 is 16 amino acids. CDR3 sequence reads: CATSKEGQSYNQPQHF. Here the CDR3 DNA reads TGTGCCACCAGCAAGGAGGGACAGTCATACAATCAGCCCCAGCATTTT.

V and J are TRBV10-2 and TRBJ1-5; unclear D gene. Trimming pared 5 bases from V and 0 bases from J, leaving 11 bases between. The CDR3 extends over 15 amino acids. CDR1 is WSHSY and CDR2 is SAAADI in the germline V gene. The CDR3 nucleotides read TGCGCCAGCAGTCTAGACGGGTATAGCAATCAGCCCCAGCATTTT. Translation: CASSLDGYSNQPQHF.

This chain connects TRBV19 to TRBJ2-2, with D possibly TRBD1 on 6 matching bases. CDR3 length: 16 residues. Deletions cut 7 bases from V and 6 bases from J, with 21 bases between. From germline, CDR1 is LNHDA and CDR2 SQIVND (reference sequence). The CDR3 sequence: CASTKLTSRGSGELFF. The CDR3 DNA reads TGTGCCAGTACAAAACTTACTTCGAGGGGGTCCGGGGAGCTGTTTTTT. Full variable domain (outside the CDR3, taken from reference TRBV19 and TRBJ2-2): DGGITQSPKYLFRKEGQNVTLSCEQNLNHDAMYWYRQDPGQGLRLIYYSQIVNDFQKGDIAEGYSVSREKKESFPLTVTSAQKNPTAFYLCASTKLTSRGSGELFFGEGSRLTVL.